This TCR beta chain was found in a study of CXCR3-negative and CXCR3-positive naive CD8 T cells. The study, taken as a whole, reports: Against CXCR3-negative naive cells, CXCR3-positive naive cells showed more hydrophobic TRB CDR3s.

5' RACE with UMI labels generated the TRB cDNA libraries. With the 5' RACE reads reprocessed, TCRdb shows one record per CDR3 protein and no DNA. The sample table includes more than 100,000 distinct CDR3 sequences. On this clonotype itself: Its specificity is not known.

Germline-derived CDR1 and CDR2 are SGHDN and FVKESK. The CDR3 has 15 residues. The chain couples TRBV14 to TRBJ2-3; checking the TCRdb D call of TRBD1 is not possible without DNA. The receptor was isolated from a human donor in good health. Some clones in this sample may be carry-over from other donors' samples. Input material: naive CXCR3+ CD8+ T cells from blood. This sample's subset: CD45RO-CCR7+CD27+CD95- naive CD8+ T cells expressing CXCR3 (TNR3+). The CDR3 sequence: CASSQGTSWGDTQYF. Variable domain in full (rest from reference TRBV14 and TRBJ2-3): EAGVTQFPSHSVIEKGQTVTLRCDPISGHDNLYWYRRVMGKEIKFLLHFVKESKQDESGMPNNRFLAERTGGTYSTLKVQPAELEDSGVYFCASSQGTSWGDTQYFGPGTRLTVL.